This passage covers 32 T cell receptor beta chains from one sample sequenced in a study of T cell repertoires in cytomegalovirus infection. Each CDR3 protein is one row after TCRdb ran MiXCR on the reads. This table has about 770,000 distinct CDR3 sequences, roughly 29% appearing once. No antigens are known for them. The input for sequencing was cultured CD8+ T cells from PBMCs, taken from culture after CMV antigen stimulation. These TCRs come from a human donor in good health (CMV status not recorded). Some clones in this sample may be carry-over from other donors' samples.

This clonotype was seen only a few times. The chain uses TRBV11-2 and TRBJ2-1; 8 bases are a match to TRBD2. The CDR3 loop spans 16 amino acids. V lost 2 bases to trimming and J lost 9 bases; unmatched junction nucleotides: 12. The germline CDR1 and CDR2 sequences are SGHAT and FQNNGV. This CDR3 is CASSLNLESGGGEQFF. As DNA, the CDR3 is TGTGCCAGCAGCTTAAATCTGGAAAGCGGGGGAGGTGAGCAGTTCTTC. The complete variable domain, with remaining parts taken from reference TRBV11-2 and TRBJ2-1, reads EAGVAQSPRYKIIEKRQSVAFWCNPISGHATLYWYQQILGQGPKLLIQFQNNGVVDDSQLPKDRFSAERLKGVDSTLKIQPAKLEDSAVYLCASSLNLESGGGEQFFGPGTRLTVL.

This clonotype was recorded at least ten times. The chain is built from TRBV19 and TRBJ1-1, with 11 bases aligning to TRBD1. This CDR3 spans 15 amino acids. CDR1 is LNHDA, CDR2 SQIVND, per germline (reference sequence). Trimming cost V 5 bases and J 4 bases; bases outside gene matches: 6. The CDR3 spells CASSRYGTGGTEAFF. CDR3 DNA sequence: TGTGCCAGTAGTCGCTATGGGACAGGGGGCACTGAAGCTTTCTTT. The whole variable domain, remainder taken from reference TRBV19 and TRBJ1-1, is DGGITQSPKYLFRKEGQNVTLSCEQNLNHDAMYWYRQDPGQGLRLIYYSQIVNDFQKGDIAEGYSVSREKKESFPLTVTSAQKNPTAFYLCASSRYGTGGTEAFFGQGTRLTVV.

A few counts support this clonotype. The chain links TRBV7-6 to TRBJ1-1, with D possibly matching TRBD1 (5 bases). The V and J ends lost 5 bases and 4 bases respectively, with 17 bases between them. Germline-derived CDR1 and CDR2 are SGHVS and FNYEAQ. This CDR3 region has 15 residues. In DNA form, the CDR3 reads TGTGCCAGCAGCGGGGGGGAGGTTGGGGGCACTGAAGCTTTCTTT. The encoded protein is CASSGGEVGGTEAFF.

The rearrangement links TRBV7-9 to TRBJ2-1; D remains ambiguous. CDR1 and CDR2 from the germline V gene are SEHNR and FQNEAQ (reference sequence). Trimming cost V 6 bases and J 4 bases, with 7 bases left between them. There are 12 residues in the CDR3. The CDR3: CASSKGYNEQFF. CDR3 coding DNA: TGTGCCAGCAGTAAAGGGTACAATGAGCAGTTCTTC.

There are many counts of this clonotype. The CDR3 nucleotides are TGTGCCAGCAGCTCCATTCCAGGGTCTCACTATGGCTACACCTTC. Translated, it gives CASSSIPGSHYGYTF. The V and J genes are TRBV7-2 and TRBJ1-2; weak D call: TRBD1 (5 bases). The CDR3 covers 15 residues. Trimming removed 4 bases at V and 3 bases at J, with 15 bases between. The V gene's germline CDR1 is SGHTA and CDR2 FQGNSA.

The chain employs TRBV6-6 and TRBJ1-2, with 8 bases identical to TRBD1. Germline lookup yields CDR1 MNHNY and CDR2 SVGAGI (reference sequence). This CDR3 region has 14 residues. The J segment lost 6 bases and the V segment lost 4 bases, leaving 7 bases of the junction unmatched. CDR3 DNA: TGTGCCAGCAGTTTGGGACAGGTCGAGCATGGCTACACCTTC. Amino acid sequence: CASSLGQVEHGYTF.

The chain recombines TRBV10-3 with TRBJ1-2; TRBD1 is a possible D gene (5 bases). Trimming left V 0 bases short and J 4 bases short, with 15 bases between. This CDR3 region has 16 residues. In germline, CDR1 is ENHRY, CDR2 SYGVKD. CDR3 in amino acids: CAISESVPDSVYGYTF. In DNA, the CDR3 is TGTGCCATCAGTGAGTCCGTACCCGACAGCGTCTATGGCTACACCTTC.

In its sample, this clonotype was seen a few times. CDR3 in amino acids: CASSSPGGLETQYF. The CDR3 DNA reads TGTGCCAGCAGCTCCCCCGGGGGCCTAGAGACCCAGTACTTC. V gene TRBV7-8 combines with J gene TRBJ2-5, with D perhaps matching TRBD1 or TRBD2 (6 bases each). The V end was cut by 4 bases, the J end by 4 bases, with 13 bases between. Germline assignment: CDR1 SGHVS and CDR2 FQNEAQ. CDR3 length: 14 amino acids.

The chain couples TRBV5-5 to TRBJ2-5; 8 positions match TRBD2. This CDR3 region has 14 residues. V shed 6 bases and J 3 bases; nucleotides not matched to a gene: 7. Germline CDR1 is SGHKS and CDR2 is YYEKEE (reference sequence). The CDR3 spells CASIQAGVEETQYF. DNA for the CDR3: TGTGCCAGCATCCAAGCGGGGGTCGAAGAGACCCAGTACTTC. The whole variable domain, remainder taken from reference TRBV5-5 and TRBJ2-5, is DAGVTQSPTHLIKTRGQQVTLRCSPISGHKSVSWYQQVLGQGPQFIFQYYEKEERGRGNFPDRFSARQFPNYSSELNVNALLLGDSALYLCASIQAGVEETQYFGPGTRLLVL.

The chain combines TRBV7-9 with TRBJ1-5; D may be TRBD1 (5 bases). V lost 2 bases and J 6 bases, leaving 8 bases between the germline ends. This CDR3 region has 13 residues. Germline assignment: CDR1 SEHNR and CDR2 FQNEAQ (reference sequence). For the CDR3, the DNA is TGTGCCAGCAGCTTAAACCAGGGTCAGCCCCAGCATTTT. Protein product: CASSLNQGQPQHF.

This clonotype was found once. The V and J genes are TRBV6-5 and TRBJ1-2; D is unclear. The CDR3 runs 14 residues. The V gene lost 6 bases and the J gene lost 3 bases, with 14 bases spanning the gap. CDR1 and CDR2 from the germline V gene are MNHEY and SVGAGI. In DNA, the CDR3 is TGTGCCAGCAGCCAGACACCCTTTTACTATGGCTACACCTTC. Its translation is CASSQTPFYYGYTF.

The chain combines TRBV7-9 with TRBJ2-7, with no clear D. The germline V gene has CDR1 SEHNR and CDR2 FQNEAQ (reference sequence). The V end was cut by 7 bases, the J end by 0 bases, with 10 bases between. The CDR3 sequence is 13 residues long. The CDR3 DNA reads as TGTGCCAGCATCCCGACGGGCTCCTACGAGCAGTACTTC. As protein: CASIPTGSYEQYF.

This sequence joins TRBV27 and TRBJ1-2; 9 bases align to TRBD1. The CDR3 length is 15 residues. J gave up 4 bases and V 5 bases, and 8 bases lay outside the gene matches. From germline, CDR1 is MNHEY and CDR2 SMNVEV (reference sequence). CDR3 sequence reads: CASSNSGTGTYGYTF. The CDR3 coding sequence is TGTGCCAGCAGTAACTCCGGGACAGGGACCTATGGCTACACCTTC.

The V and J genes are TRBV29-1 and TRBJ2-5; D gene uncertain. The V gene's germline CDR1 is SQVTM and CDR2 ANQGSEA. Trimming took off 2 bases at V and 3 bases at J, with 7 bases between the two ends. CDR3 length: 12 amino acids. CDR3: CSVEWEEETQYF. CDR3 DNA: TGCAGCGTTGAATGGGAAGAAGAGACCCAGTACTTC.

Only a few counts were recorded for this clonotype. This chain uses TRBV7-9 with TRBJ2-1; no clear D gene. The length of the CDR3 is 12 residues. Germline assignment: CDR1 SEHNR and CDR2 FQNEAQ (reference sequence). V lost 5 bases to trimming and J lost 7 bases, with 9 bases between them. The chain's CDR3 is CASSKDGNEQFF. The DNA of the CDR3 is TGTGCCAGCAGCAAGGATGGGAATGAGCAGTTCTTC.

DNA for the CDR3: TGTGCCAGCAGCTTACCGGGACAGGGGTACCATGAGCAGTTCTTC. As protein: CASSLPGQGYHEQFF. This chain uses TRBV7-6 with TRBJ2-1, with 10 bases matching TRBD1. Germline CDR1 reads SGHVS; CDR2 reads FNYEAQ. CDR3 size: 15 residues. V trimming: 2 bases; J trimming: 8 bases; junction bases outside the gene matches: 6.

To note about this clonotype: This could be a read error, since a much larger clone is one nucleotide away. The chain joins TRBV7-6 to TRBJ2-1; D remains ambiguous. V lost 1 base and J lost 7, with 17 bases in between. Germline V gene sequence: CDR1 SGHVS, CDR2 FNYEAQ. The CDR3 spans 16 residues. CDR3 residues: CASSLVASPSGNEQFF. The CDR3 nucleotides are TGTGCCAGCAGCTTAGTAGCTAGTCCTAGTGGGAATGAGCAGTTCTTC.

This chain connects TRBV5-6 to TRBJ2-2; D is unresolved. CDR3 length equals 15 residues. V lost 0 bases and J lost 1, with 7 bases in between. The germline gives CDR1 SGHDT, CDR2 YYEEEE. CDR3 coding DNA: TGTGCCAGCAGCTTGGAGGCGAGGAACACCGGGGAGCTGTTTTTT. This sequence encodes CASSLEARNTGELFF.

The CDR3 loop reads CSARLAGRETQYF. Here the CDR3 DNA reads TGCAGTGCTAGACTAGCGGGGAGAGAGACCCAGTACTTC. J is TRBJ2-5 and V is TRBV20-1; 9 bases are shared with TRBD2. V lost 2 bases and J lost 4; bases outside the gene matches: 2. Germline loops: CDR1 DFQATT, CDR2 SNEGSKA (reference sequence). This CDR3 is built from 13 residues.

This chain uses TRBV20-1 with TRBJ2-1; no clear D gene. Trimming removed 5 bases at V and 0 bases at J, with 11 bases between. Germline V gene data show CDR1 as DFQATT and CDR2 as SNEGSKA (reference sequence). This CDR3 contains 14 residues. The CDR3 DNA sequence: TGCAGTGCTTTTTCACCGAGCTCCTACAATGAGCAGTTCTTC. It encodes CSAFSPSSYNEQFF.

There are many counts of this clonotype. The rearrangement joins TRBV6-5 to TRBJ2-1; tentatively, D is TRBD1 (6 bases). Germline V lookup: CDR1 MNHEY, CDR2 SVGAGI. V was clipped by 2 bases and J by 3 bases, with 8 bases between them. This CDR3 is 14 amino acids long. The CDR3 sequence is CASSYRDIYNEQFF. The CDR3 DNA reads TGTGCCAGCAGTTACCGGGACATCTACAATGAGCAGTTCTTC.

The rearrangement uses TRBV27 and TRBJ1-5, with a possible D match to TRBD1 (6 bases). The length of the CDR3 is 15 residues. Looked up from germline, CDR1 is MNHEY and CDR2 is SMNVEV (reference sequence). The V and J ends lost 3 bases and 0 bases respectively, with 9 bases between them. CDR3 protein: CASSLVGHSNQPQHF. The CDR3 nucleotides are TGTGCCAGCAGTTTGGTGGGACATAGCAATCAGCCCCAGCATTTT.

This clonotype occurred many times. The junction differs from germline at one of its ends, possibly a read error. As DNA, the CDR3 is TGTGCCACCAGTGATTGGGGGCAAGTCCTGGTCTTT. Its protein is CATSDWGQVLVF. The chain recombines TRBV24-1 with TRBJ1-1; D might be TRBD1 (6 bases). The CDR3 runs 12 residues. In germline, CDR1 is KGHDR, CDR2 SFDVKD.

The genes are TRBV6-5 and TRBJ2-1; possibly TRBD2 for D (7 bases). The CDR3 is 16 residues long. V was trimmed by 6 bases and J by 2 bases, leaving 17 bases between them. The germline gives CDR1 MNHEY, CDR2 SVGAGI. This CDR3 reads CASSPPGGQAYNEQFF. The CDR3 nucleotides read TGTGCCAGCAGCCCCCCCGGGGGGCAAGCCTACAATGAGCAGTTCTTC.

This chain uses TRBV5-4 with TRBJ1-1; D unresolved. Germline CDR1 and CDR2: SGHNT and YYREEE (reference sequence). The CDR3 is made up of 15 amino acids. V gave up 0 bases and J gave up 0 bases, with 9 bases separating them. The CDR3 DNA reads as TGTGCCAGCAGCTTGGCGGCAGGCTTGAACACTGAAGCTTTCTTT. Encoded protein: CASSLAAGLNTEAFF.

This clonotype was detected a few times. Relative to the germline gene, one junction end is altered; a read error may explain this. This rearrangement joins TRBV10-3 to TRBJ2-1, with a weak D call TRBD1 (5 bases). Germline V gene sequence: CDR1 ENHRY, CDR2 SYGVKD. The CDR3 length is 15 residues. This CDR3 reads CAMSDTGNSYNEQFF. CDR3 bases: TGTGCCATGAGTGATACAGGTAACTCCTACAATGAGCAGTTCTTC.

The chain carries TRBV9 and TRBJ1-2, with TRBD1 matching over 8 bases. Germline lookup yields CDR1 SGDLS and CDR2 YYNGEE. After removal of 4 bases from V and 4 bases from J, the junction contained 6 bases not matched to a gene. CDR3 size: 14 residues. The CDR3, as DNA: TGTGCCAGCAGCCCCGGACAGGGTCCCTATGGCTACACCTTC. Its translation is CASSPGQGPYGYTF.

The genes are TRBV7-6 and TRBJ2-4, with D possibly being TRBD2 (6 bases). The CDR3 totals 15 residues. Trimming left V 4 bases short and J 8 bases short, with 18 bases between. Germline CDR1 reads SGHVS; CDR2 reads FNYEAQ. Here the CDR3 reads CASSSEAGLPYIQYF. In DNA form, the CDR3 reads TGTGCCAGCAGCTCAGAGGCGGGACTGCCGTACATTCAGTACTTC.

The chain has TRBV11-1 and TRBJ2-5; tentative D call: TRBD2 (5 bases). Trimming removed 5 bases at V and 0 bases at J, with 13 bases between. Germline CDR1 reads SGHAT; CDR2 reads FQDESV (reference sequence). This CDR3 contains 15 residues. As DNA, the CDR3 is TGTGCCAGCAGCCCAACGCGGGTGTACCAAGAGACCCAGTACTTC. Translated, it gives CASSPTRVYQETQYF.

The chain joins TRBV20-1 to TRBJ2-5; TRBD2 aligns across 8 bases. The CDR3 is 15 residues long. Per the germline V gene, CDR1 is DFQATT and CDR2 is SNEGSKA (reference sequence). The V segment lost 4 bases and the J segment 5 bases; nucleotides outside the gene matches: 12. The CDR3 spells CSATTLAGIEETQYF. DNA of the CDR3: TGCAGTGCTACCACCTTAGCGGGGATCGAGGAGACCCAGTACTTC.

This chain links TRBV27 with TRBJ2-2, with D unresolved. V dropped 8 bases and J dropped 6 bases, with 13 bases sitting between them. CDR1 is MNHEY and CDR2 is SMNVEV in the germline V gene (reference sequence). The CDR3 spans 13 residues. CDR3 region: CASGRQIAGELFF. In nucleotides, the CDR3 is TGTGCCAGCGGACGACAAATCGCCGGGGAGCTGTTTTTT.

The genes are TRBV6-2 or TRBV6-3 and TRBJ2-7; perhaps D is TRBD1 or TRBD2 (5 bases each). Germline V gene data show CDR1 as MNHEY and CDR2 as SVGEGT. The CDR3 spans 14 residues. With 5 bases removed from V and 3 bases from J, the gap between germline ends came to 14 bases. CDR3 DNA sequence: TGTGCCAGCAGTCCCGGGACCTTCGACTACGAGCAGTACGTC. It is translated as CASSPGTFDYEQYV.